This TCR beta chain came from a study of graft-versus-host responses after intestinal transplantation. Produced via immunoSEQ multiplex PCR; TCRdb's table is partial and in-frame only. Seen here are 95,000 to 110,000 clones, more than 85% observed once, and the top ten hold 1.2%. V gave up 1 base and J gave up 2 bases, with 5 bases separating them. This CDR3 has 12 amino acids. Germline V gives CDR1 SQVTM, CDR2 ANQGSEA. Study-wide results and caveats: Circulating GvH clone levels at their peak were associated with HvG declines (early post-transplant). Detected in recipient marrow were GvH clones, some of which were first observed in ileum or blood.

As for this clone: No antigen is known for it.

The chain carries TRBV29-1 and TRBJ1-2; no clear D. The origin of this receptor is a human donor who received an intestinal transplant. Sequences were derived from unstimulated CD8+ T cells sorted from spleen or lymph node cells, sampled before intestinal transplant. Written as DNA, the CDR3 is TGCAGCGTTGAAGCCAGGAACTATGGCTACACCTTC. Translated, it gives CSVEARNYGYTF.